This T cell receptor beta chain was observed in a study of response to subunit inactivated influenza vaccine listed by TCRdb under 2018. Notes on the research overall: The study used deep quantitative T cell receptor repertoire profiling to track responses to a trivalent subunit inactivated influenza vaccine.

Ends trimmed: V by 1 base, J by 2 bases; bases unmatched to a gene: 13. The germline V gene (reference sequence) yields SGHAT for CDR1 and FQDESV for CDR2. The CDR3 sequence holds 19 residues, the cysteine and phenylalanine included. Kept here is only the CDR3 DNA, which spans 57 bases and is read in frame from base 1. Results and caveats for the whole study, not just this receptor: It was suggested by the authors that each seasonal influenza vaccination may recruit only a limited number of new T cells.

The library relied on RT-PCR. The reads were generated on an Illumina HiSeq 2500. TCRdb reanalyzed the raw reads on its own, using fastp at Q25 for trimming and MiXCR for clone calling, and kept in-frame beta chains. One record per CDR3 amino acid sequence lists the most common genes and DNA. For this sample the table gives more than 450,000 distinct CDR3 sequences, of which approximately 7.6% were detected only once. The top ten hold roughly 13% of the sample. This clonotype has a count of ten or more. Its antigen target is currently unknown. One base away there is no much larger clone; base qualities are not given.

The receptor comes from a man in his fifties or sixties who received an inactivated influenza vaccine. Donor details come from another sample of the same person, matched by shared clones. This receptor chain uses TRBV11-1 and TRBJ2-1; TRBD2 agrees with 8 junctional bases. The sample was PBMCs from blood, taken around 2 years after vaccination. The CDR3 has the sequence CASSLVGGRGDSPYNEQFF. The DNA reads TGTGCCAGCAGCTTAGTAGGTGGGCGGGGGGATTCACCCTACAATGAGCAGTTCTTC.